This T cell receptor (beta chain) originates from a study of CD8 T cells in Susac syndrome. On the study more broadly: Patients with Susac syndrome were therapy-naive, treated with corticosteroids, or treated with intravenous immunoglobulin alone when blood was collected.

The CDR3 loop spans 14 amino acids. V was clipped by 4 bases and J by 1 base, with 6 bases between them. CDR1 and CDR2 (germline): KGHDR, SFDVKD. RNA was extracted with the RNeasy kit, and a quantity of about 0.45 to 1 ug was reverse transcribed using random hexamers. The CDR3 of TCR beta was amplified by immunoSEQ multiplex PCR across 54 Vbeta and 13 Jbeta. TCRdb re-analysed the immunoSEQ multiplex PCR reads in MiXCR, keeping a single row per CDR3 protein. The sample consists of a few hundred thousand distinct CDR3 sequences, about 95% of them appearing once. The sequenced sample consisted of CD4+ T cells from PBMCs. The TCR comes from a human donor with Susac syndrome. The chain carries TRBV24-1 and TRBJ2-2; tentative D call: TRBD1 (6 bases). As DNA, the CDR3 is TGTGCCACCAGTGACAGGGGGAACACCGGGGAGCTGTTTTTT. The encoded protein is CATSDRGNTGELFF.